This T cell receptor (beta chain) was recovered during a study of response to subunit inactivated influenza vaccine. Study results and limitations: That few new T cells are recruited by each seasonal influenza vaccination was the authors' suggestion.

The V gene lost 7 bases and the J gene lost 5 bases, with 12 bases spanning the gap. Looked up from germline, CDR1 is SGDLS and CDR2 is YYNGEE. The CDR3 consists of 12 residues. In TCRdb, the RT-PCR reads were re-called with MiXCR into one record per CDR3 protein. In the table there are a few hundred thousand distinct CDR3 sequences, approximately 7.3% of which are singletons. This clonotype came up many times. Its antigen is unknown. This TCR came from a man aged 50-75 years who received an inactivated influenza vaccine. The chain uses TRBV9 and TRBJ2-5, with D perhaps assigned TRBD1 or TRBD2 (5 bases each). The sample consisted of PBMCs from blood, taken roughly 24 months after vaccination. CDR3 bases: TGTGCCAGCGGTGGGGGATGGGAGACCCAGTACTTC. It translates to CASGGGWETQYF.